The next 32 T cell receptor beta chains were all read from a single sample in a study of cytomegalovirus exposure and HLA in healthy donors. Use of 60 Vbeta and 13 Jbeta primers characterized the PCR. Here immunoSEQ multiplex PCR was the method, and the copy in TCRdb shows in-frame clones only, minus some. This table has some 130,000 clones, about 80% appearing once. The sequenced sample was PBMCs. Source of these receptors: a man aged 30 to 39 in good health.

The CDR3 DNA reads TGTGCCACCACGGACAGGGAAGGCTACACCTTC. Its translation: CATTDREGYTF. V and J are TRBV10-3 and TRBJ1-2; 8 nucleotides agree with TRBD1. Germline values: CDR1 ENHRY, CDR2 SYGVKD. This CDR3 comprises 11 residues. V dropped 10 bases and J dropped 8; count of bases not matched to a gene: 6.

The V gene is TRBV27, the J gene TRBJ2-1, with 11 bases identical to TRBD2. The CDR3 loop spans 15 amino acids. Germline assignment: CDR1 MNHEY and CDR2 SMNVEV (reference sequence). J lost 4 bases, V lost 5 bases, and 4 bases had no gene match. The CDR3 DNA reads as TGTGCCAGCAGTCCGGGACTAGCGGTGTACAATGAGCAGTTCTTC. It codes for CASSPGLAVYNEQFF.

This chain links TRBV10-3 with TRBJ2-7; 8 bases are shared with TRBD2. The CDR3 spans 15 residues. The germline V gene has CDR1 ENHRY and CDR2 SYGVKD. After removal of 2 bases from V and 5 bases from J, the junction contained 8 bases not matched to a gene. The CDR3 DNA reads TGTGCCATCAGTGAGCGGGGGGGGCAATTGAACGAGCAGTACTTC. Residues: CAISERGGQLNEQYF.

CDR3: CASSPRVVAGSNEQFF. The CDR3 DNA is TGTGCCAGCAGCCCTAGGGTAGTAGCGGGATCCAATGAGCAGTTCTTC. The chain employs TRBV7-2 and TRBJ2-1, with 8 bases aligning to TRBD2. CDR1 and CDR2 (germline): SGHTA, FQGNSA. The V and J ends lost 5 bases and 6 bases, in that order; junction bases with no gene match: 12. This CDR3 is built from 16 residues.

Here the CDR3 reads CASSFAHRRTEAFF. The CDR3 nucleotides read TGTGCCAGCAGTTTTGCCCACCGGAGGACTGAAGCTTTCTTT. The rearrangement uses TRBV27 and TRBJ1-1; unclear D gene. CDR3 length: 14 residues. Germline values: CDR1 MNHEY, CDR2 SMNVEV (reference sequence). V shed 3 bases and J shed 5 bases, with 13 bases lying between them.

This clone appeared once. The chain combines TRBV2 with TRBJ1-5; D call uncertain. Trimming took off 3 bases at V and 1 base at J, with 10 bases between the two ends. This CDR3 comprises 15 residues. Germline V gene lookup returns CDR1 SNHLY and CDR2 FYNNEI. The CDR3 DNA sequence: TGTGCCAGCAGTGATACTGGAGAGAGCAATCAGCCCCAGCATTTT. It is translated as CASSDTGESNQPQHF.

The J gene is TRBJ2-2, the V gene TRBV7-6; D possibly corresponds to TRBD1 (5 bases). This CDR3 spans 15 amino acids. CDR1 and CDR2 from the germline V gene are SGHVS and FNYEAQ. Trimming cost V 5 bases and J 1 base, with 11 bases left between them. The CDR3 region is CASSGAVWNTGELFF. In nucleotides, the CDR3 is TGTGCCAGCAGCGGGGCTGTCTGGAACACCGGGGAGCTGTTTTTT.

This rearrangement joins TRBV6-5 to TRBJ2-7; a weak D match, TRBD1 (5 bases). The CDR3 runs 14 residues. Trimming took 2 bases from V and 7 from J, leaving 15 bases between them. The germline CDR1 and CDR2 sequences are MNHEY and SVGAGI. The CDR3 sequence is CASSYQGGSSEQYF. The CDR3 DNA sequence: TGTGCCAGCAGTTACCAGGGCGGCAGTTCGGAGCAGTACTTC.

The chain is built from TRBV7-9 and TRBJ2-1; TRBD2 agrees at 11 bases. V was pared by 5 bases and J by 6 bases, with 6 bases of the junction left unmatched. The CDR3 is 15 residues long. Germline V CDR1 and CDR2: SEHNR, FQNEAQ (reference sequence). The CDR3 reads CASSHSGRAANEQFF. The CDR3 region has the DNA TGTGCCAGCAGCCATAGCGGGAGGGCCGCCAATGAGCAGTTCTTC.

J is TRBJ2-7 and V is TRBV10-2; 7 positions match TRBD2. V shed 8 bases and J 3 bases; nucleotides not matched to a gene: 10. Germline V gene sequence: CDR1 WSHSY, CDR2 SAAADI. The CDR3 is 14 amino acids. CDR3 loop: CASGEGSSVYEQYF. In DNA form, the CDR3 reads TGCGCCAGCGGGGAGGGTAGTAGTGTCTACGAGCAGTACTTC.

This chain joins TRBV7-2 and TRBJ1-1; unclear D gene. This CDR3 contains 15 residues. Germline loops: CDR1 SGHTA, CDR2 FQGNSA. V gave up 1 base and J gave up 6 bases, with 15 bases separating them. CDR3 nucleotide sequence: TGTGCCAGCAGCTTAGTATTAGGTCGGGTGGCTGAAGCTTTCTTT. This encodes CASSLVLGRVAEAFF.

Only a few counts were recorded for this clone. The chain carries TRBV6-1 and TRBJ1-1; possibly TRBD1 for D (6 bases). The CDR3 is 12 residues long. The V gene's germline CDR1 is MNHNS and CDR2 SASEGT. V was shortened by 6 bases and J by 5 bases, with 10 bases between the two germline ends. CDR3 DNA: TGTGCCAGCAGAGCTACAGGGACTGAAGCTTTCTTT. Its translation: CASRATGTEAFF.

The rearrangement joins TRBV7-9 to TRBJ1-5, with D uncertain. The length of the CDR3 is 11 residues. Germline CDR1 and CDR2: SEHNR and FQNEAQ (reference sequence). In DNA, the CDR3 is TGTTCCTGTGGTCCGGATCAGCCCCAGCATTTT. Translating gives CSCGPDQPQHF.

The chain uses TRBV29-1 and TRBJ2-1; 12 nucleotides agree with TRBD2. Losses at the gene ends were 3 bases for V and 8 bases for J; bases not matched to a gene: 11. The CDR3 covers 16 residues. Germline lookup yields CDR1 SQVTM and CDR2 ANQGSEA. Here the CDR3 DNA reads TGCAGCGTTGAGGCCCTTCTAGCGGGAGGGCCCTATGAGCAGTTCTTC. Its translation is CSVEALLAGGPYEQFF.

The gene calls are TRBV23-1 and TRBJ2-7; 7 bases fit TRBD1. TRBV23-1 is identified as an open reading frame with a role that is uncertain. This CDR3 has 15 residues. Unmatched junction bases numbered 7, after V lost 3 bases and J lost 2 bases. CDR3 sequence (DNA): TGCGCCAGCAGTCAGTTCAGACAGGGTGCCTACGAGCAGTACTTC. As protein: CASSQFRQGAYEQYF.

Points on this clone: A read error may produce the germline difference seen at one junction end. The chain recombines TRBV7-9 with TRBJ2-7, with 8 bases matching TRBD2. CDR1 is SEHNR and CDR2 is FQNEAQ in the germline V gene (reference sequence). CDR3 length: 12 residues. The CDR3 DNA sequence: TGTTCCAGCTCGGGGGGGGTCAACGAGCAGTACTTC. Amino acids: CSSSGGVNEQYF.

V gene TRBV6-5 combines with J gene TRBJ2-5, with D possibly TRBD1 on 6 matching bases. The length of the CDR3 is 13 residues. Trimming removed 6 bases from V and 5 bases from J, with 13 bases in between. From germline, CDR1 is MNHEY and CDR2 SVGAGI. The DNA for the CDR3 is TGTGCCAGCAGCCCCGGGACAAGGGAGACCCAGTACTTC. Translating gives CASSPGTRETQYF.

The chain is built from TRBV11-3 and TRBJ1-2; D remains unclear. This CDR3 region has 12 residues. V dropped 0 bases and J dropped 4 bases, with 3 bases sitting between them. Germline V gene data show CDR1 as SGHNT and CDR2 as YENEEA. The CDR3: CASSLDGYGYTF. CDR3 nucleotide sequence: TGTGCCAGCAGCTTAGACGGCTATGGCTACACCTTC.

The chain combines TRBV7-9 with TRBJ1-6; 11 bases map to TRBD1. The ends lost 5 bases at V and 9 bases at J; junction bases unmatched: 6. The CDR3 runs to 15 residues. CDR1 is SEHNR and CDR2 is FQNEAQ in the germline V gene (reference sequence). CDR3 sequence: CASSATGQGGSPLHF. The CDR3 DNA is TGTGCCAGCAGCGCAACGGGACAGGGGGGTTCACCCCTCCACTTT.

This clone was detected only once. The chain joins TRBV30 to TRBJ2-7, with D maybe TRBD1 (6 bases). This CDR3 has 13 residues. V was pared by 1 base and J by 6 bases, with 13 bases between. Germline V gene lookup returns CDR1 GTSNPN and CDR2 SVGIG (reference sequence). The CDR3 loop reads CAWSAGTFGEQYF. The CDR3 DNA reads as TGTGCCTGGAGTGCCGGGACATTTGGCGAGCAGTACTTC. Together with reference TRBV30 and TRBJ2-7, the CDR3 gives the full variable domain: SQTIHQWPATLVQPVGSPLSLECTVEGTSNPNLYWYRQAAGRGLQLLFYSVGIGQISSEVPQNLSASRPQDRQFILSSKKLLLSDSGFYLCAWSAGTFGEQYFGPGTRLTVT.

The chain has TRBV5-1 and TRBJ2-1; 10 bases agree with TRBD1. Germline values: CDR1 SGHRS, CDR2 YFSETQ. This CDR3 region has 15 residues. Trimming removed 4 bases from V and 9 bases from J; junction bases left unmatched: 10. The CDR3 region is CASSAEGQGLGEQFF. CDR3 bases: TGCGCCAGCAGCGCCGAGGGACAGGGGTTGGGTGAGCAGTTCTTC.

The chain combines TRBV14 with TRBJ2-1, with D maybe TRBD2 (6 bases). The CDR3 sequence is 12 residues long. Germline CDR1 SGHDN, CDR2 FVKESK. Here the CDR3 DNA reads TGTTACGTCAGGCTAGCGTCCAATGAGCAGTTCTTC. It translates to CYVRLASNEQFF. Together with reference TRBV14 and TRBJ2-1, the CDR3 gives the full variable domain: EAGVTQFPSHSVIEKGQTVTLRCDPISGHDNLYWYRRVMGKEIKFLLHFVKESKQDESGMPNNRFLAERTGGTYSTLKVQPAELEDSGVYFCYVRLASNEQFFGPGTRLTVL.

The rearrangement links TRBV7-3 to TRBJ2-1; 9 nucleotides agree with TRBD2. Germline assignment: CDR1 SGHTA and CDR2 FQGTGA. The V gene end was trimmed by 1 base and the J gene end by 3 bases; junction bases not matched to a gene: 1. The CDR3 extends over 15 amino acids. The CDR3 loop reads CASSLSGRVYNEQFF. The CDR3 region has the DNA TGTGCCAGCAGCTTAAGCGGGAGGGTCTACAATGAGCAGTTCTTC. Together with reference TRBV7-3 and TRBJ2-1, the CDR3 gives the full variable domain: GAGVSQTPSNKVTEKGKYVELRCDPISGHTALYWYRQSLGQGPEFLIYFQGTGAADDSGLPNDRFFAVRPEGSVSTLKIQRTERGDSAVYLCASSLSGRVYNEQFFGPGTRLTVL.

CDR3 nucleotides: TGTGCCAGTAGTGCCTACAGCCAGGAGACCCAGTACTTC. It is translated as CASSAYSQETQYF. The V call is TRBV19, the J call TRBJ2-5; D unresolved. The CDR3 sequence is 13 residues long. The germline V gene encodes CDR1 LNHDA and CDR2 SQIVND (reference sequence). Trimming left V 5 bases short and J 5 bases short, with 12 bases between.

The chain combines TRBV2 with TRBJ1-5, with D uncertain. This CDR3 is 15 amino acids long. The germline V gene encodes CDR1 SNHLY and CDR2 FYNNEI. Trimming removed 7 bases at V and 0 bases at J, with 13 bases between. In DNA, the CDR3 is TGTGCCAGCAAACACGAGACAACTAGCAATCAGCCCCAGCATTTT. Translated: CASKHETTSNQPQHF. Supplemented by reference TRBV2 and TRBJ1-5, the full variable domain reads EPEVTQTPSHQVTQMGQEVILRCVPISNHLYFYWYRQILGQKVEFLVSFYNNEISEKSEIFDDQFSVERPDGSNFTLKIRSTKLEDSAMYFCASKHETTSNQPQHFGDGTRLSIL.

The chain links TRBV7-2 to TRBJ2-7; possibly TRBD1 for D (5 bases). The germline CDR1 and CDR2 sequences are SGHTA and FQGNSA. The CDR3 runs to 15 residues. Trimming left V 6 bases short and J 6 bases short, with 21 bases between. CDR3 coding DNA: TGTGCCAGCAGGGGTGGAAGGGGTAGCTACCGCGAGCAGTACTTC. This encodes CASRGGRGSYREQYF.

V usage is TRBV5-1 and J usage is TRBJ2-1, with 8 bases that match TRBD2. V lost 4 bases and J lost 10; bases outside the gene matches: 4. There are 12 residues in the CDR3. From germline, CDR1 is SGHRS and CDR2 YFSETQ. CDR3 sequence: CASSPIAGEQFF. CDR3 sequence (DNA): TGCGCCAGCAGCCCCATAGCGGGAGAGCAGTTCTTC.

This CDR3 is CASSRQTDTQYF. Written as DNA, the CDR3 is TGTGCCAGCAGTAGACAGACAGATACGCAGTATTTT. J is TRBJ2-3 and V is TRBV7-9; weak D call: TRBD1 (5 bases). CDR1 and CDR2 from the germline V gene are SEHNR and FQNEAQ (reference sequence). With 6 bases removed from V and 3 bases from J, the gap between germline ends came to 7 bases. The CDR3 has 12 residues. The full variable domain, with the rest looked up from reference TRBV7-9 and TRBJ2-3, is DTGVSQNPRHKITKRGQNVTFRCDPISEHNRLYWYRQTLGQGPEFLTYFQNEAQLEKSRLLSDRFSAERPKGSFSTLEIQRTEQGDSAMYLCASSRQTDTQYFGPGTRLTVL.

A few counts support this clone. The chain employs TRBV5-1 and TRBJ2-1, with 8 positions matching TRBD2. Trimming cost V 4 bases and J 6 bases; bases outside gene matches: 9. This CDR3 is built from 15 residues. The germline V gene has CDR1 SGHRS and CDR2 YFSETQ. As DNA, the CDR3 is TGCGCCAGCAGCGTAGGGGGGACTAGTGGCAATGAGCAGTTCTTC. Protein product: CASSVGGTSGNEQFF.

This clone has only a few counts. V gene TRBV15 combines with J gene TRBJ2-1; a possible D gene is TRBD1 (6 bases). Trimming left V 3 bases short and J 9 bases short, with 9 bases between. This CDR3 comprises 12 residues. The germline V gene has CDR1 LNHNV and CDR2 YYDKDF (reference sequence). The CDR3 loop is CATSSWGREQFF. CDR3 sequence (DNA): TGTGCCACCAGCAGTTGGGGGCGTGAGCAGTTCTTC.

This rearrangement joins TRBV7-9 to TRBJ1-5; 7 bases align to TRBD1. V lost 5 bases, J lost 5 bases, and 9 bases stayed unmatched. The CDR3 length is 15 residues. Germline V gives CDR1 SEHNR, CDR2 FQNEAQ (reference sequence). The CDR3 DNA is TGTGCCAGCAGCCCTTTGACAGGGACCTATCAGCCCCAGCATTTT. Translation gives CASSPLTGTYQPQHF.

The chain employs TRBV30 and TRBJ2-5; TRBD1 might be the D (5 bases). Germline V gene lookup returns CDR1 GTSNPN and CDR2 SVGIG (reference sequence). The germline V and J ends were trimmed by 4 bases and 4 bases, with 19 bases remaining between them. This CDR3 has 15 residues. CDR3 sequence reads: CAWNADWGRGETQYF. The CDR3 nucleotides are TGTGCCTGGAACGCCGACTGGGGAAGGGGAGAGACCCAGTACTTC.